This is a list of T cell receptor beta chains from one sample in a study of beta chain features in type 1 diabetes. Produced via immunoSEQ multiplex PCR; TCRdb's table is partial and in-frame only. The sample holds 150,000 to 200,000 clones, approximately 62% seen once. Material for sequencing was naive CD4+ T cells from blood. These receptors were collected from a man younger than 45 with type 1 diabetes. CDR3s include the opening cysteine and the closing phenylalanine or tryptophan. The D gene is left open where the match is weak. The listing skips clone size in some rows; elsewhere it reads once, few, many or a size class.

CASSLASGTAKNIQYF,TGTGCCAGCAGCTTAGCGTCGGGGACAGCCAAAAACATTCAGTACTTC,TRBJ2-4,.,.,TRBV11-1
CTSSPSGGDADTQYF,TGCACCAGCAGCCCAAGCGGGGGGGATGCAGATACGCAGTATTTT,TRBJ2-3,.,.,TRBV1
CASSQDQGSAMNTEAFF,TGCGCCAGCAGCCAAGATCAAGGGTCCGCTATGAACACTGAAGCTTTCTTT,TRBJ1-1,.,.,TRBV4-3
CASSPGTGSGYTF,TGTGCCAGCTCACCTGGGACAGGGAGTGGCTACACCTTC,TRBJ1-2,.,TRBD1,TRBV18
CSVVWDMTLHF,TGCAGCGTTGTGTGGGACATGACCCTCCACTTT,TRBJ1-6,.,.,TRBV29-1
CASSLSPGKETQYF,TGTGCCAGCAGCTTAAGTCCGGGGAAAGAGACCCAGTACTTC,TRBJ2-5,few,.,TRBV7-6
CASTSLDSGTGRAFF,TGTGCCAGCACCAGCTTGGATTCCGGGACAGGGCGAGCTTTCTTT,TRBJ1-1,once,TRBD1,TRBV5-6
CATTQYSYNSPLHF,TGTGCCACCACACAGTACTCCTATAATTCACCCCTCCACTTT,TRBJ1-6,.,.,TRBV15
CASSLVETQYF,TGTGCCAGCAGCTTAGTAGAGACCCAGTACTTC,TRBJ2-5,few,.,TRBV7-9
CAWVSGENGYGYTF,TGTGCCTGGGTATCAGGGGAGAATGGCTATGGCTACACCTTC,TRBJ1-2,.,.,TRBV30
CASSPNGISGANVLTF,TGTGCCAGCAGCCCTAATGGAATCTCTGGGGCCAACGTCCTGACTTTC,TRBJ2-6,.,.,TRBV7-2
CASSYSGGSYNEQFF,TGTGCCAGCAGCTATAGCGGGGGCTCCTACAATGAGCAGTTCTTC,TRBJ2-1,.,TRBD2,TRBV9
CASSQERGTGINTEAFF,TGTGCCAGCAGCCAAGAAAGAGGGACAGGGATAAACACTGAAGCTTTCTTT,TRBJ1-1,few,TRBD1,TRBV14
CAWSHSTDTQYF,TGTGCCTGGAGCCACTCCACAGATACGCAGTATTTT,TRBJ2-3,.,.,TRBV30
CASREITEAFF,TGTGCCAGCAGGGAAATCACTGAAGCTTTCTTT,TRBJ1-1,.,.,TRBV7-2
CASSPDSYNEQFF,TGCGCCAGCAGCCCGGACAGCTACAATGAGCAGTTCTTC,TRBJ2-1,.,.,TRBV5-1
CASSVLGTANEQFF,TGTGCCAGCAGCGTATTGGGGACCGCTAATGAGCAGTTCTTC,TRBJ2-1,.,.,TRBV7-2
CASSLGNQPQHF,TGTGCCAGCAGCTTGGGAAATCAGCCCCAGCATTTT,TRBJ1-5,.,.,TRBV5-6
CSVDRGADTQYF,TGCAGCGTGGACAGAGGGGCAGATACGCAGTATTTT,TRBJ2-3,.,.,TRBV29-1
CASSQDRETQYF,TGCGCCAGCAGCCAAGATCGAGAGACCCAGTACTTC,TRBJ2-5,.,.,TRBV4-3
CASSTGGNEKLFF,TGTGCCAGCTCGACAGGGGGAAATGAAAAACTGTTTTTT,TRBJ1-4,few,TRBD1,TRBV19
CASSSGLSDGTQYF,TGCGCCAGCAGCTCTGGACTGTCGGACGGGACGCAGTATTTT,TRBJ2-3,few,.,TRBV4-3
CAWTDRQGPAEQYF,TGTGCCTGGACCGATCGACAGGGTCCGGCCGAGCAGTACTTC,TRBJ2-7,.,TRBD1,TRBV30
CATSTPPEPYEQYF,TGTGCCACCAGCACCCCACCAGAGCCCTACGAGCAGTACTTC,TRBJ2-7,.,.,TRBV15
CSVPSQETQYF,TGCAGTGTCCCCAGCCAAGAGACCCAGTACTTC,TRBJ2-5,.,.,TRBV20-1
CSVGVRESLYGYTF,TGCAGCGTTGGTGTAAGGGAATCCTTATATGGCTACACCTTC,TRBJ1-2,.,.,TRBV29-1
CASSYDSTYNEQFF,TGTGCCAGCAGCTATGACAGCACCTACAATGAGCAGTTCTTC,TRBJ2-1,.,.,TRBV7-2
CASNEQENTEAFF,TGTGCCAGCAACGAACAGGAGAACACTGAAGCTTTCTTT,TRBJ1-1,few,.,TRBV7-9
CASSRDSSSYNEQFF,TGTGCCAGCAGCCGGGACAGCAGCTCCTACAATGAGCAGTTCTTC,TRBJ2-1,.,TRBD1,TRBV6-5
CATSREAGVGNTIYF,TGTGCCACCAGCAGAGAAGCCGGGGTTGGAAACACCATATATTTT,TRBJ1-3,.,.,TRBV15
CSVASGTANTEAFF,TGCAGCGTTGCTTCGGGCACCGCGAACACTGAAGCTTTCTTT,TRBJ1-1,.,.,TRBV29-1
CATGQGTQPQHF,TGTGCCACCGGACAGGGAACTCAGCCCCAGCATTTT,TRBJ1-5,.,TRBD1,TRBV27
CASSLRQGDLPYEQYF,TGTGCCAGCAGCTTAAGACAGGGGGATCTTCCCTACGAGCAGTACTTC,TRBJ2-7,.,TRBD1,TRBV11-2
CASSPSTDGYTF,TGTGCCAGCAGCCCCTCGACAGATGGCTACACCTTC,TRBJ1-2,.,.,TRBV6-5
CASSLDGQASETQYF,TGTGCCAGCAGCTTAGATGGGCAGGCTTCGGAGACCCAGTACTTC,TRBJ2-5,.,.,TRBV7-2
CASSFLAGDYEQYF,TGTGCCAGCAGCTTCCTAGCGGGGGACTACGAGCAGTACTTC,TRBJ2-7,.,TRBD2,TRBV7-2
CSVSDRTNTEAFF,TGCAGCGTGAGCGACAGGACGAACACTGAAGCTTTCTTT,TRBJ1-1,once,.,TRBV29-1
CSVDHRAGDIQYF,TGCAGCGTTGACCACAGAGCGGGGGACATTCAGTACTTC,TRBJ2-4,.,TRBD2,TRBV29-1
CASGDRGRVTEAFF,TGTGCCAGCGGGGACCGAGGCCGTGTCACTGAAGCTTTCTTT,TRBJ1-1,.,.,TRBV7-2
CSASSTGSDLDTQYF,TGCAGCGCCTCCTCCACAGGGTCCGATTTAGATACGCAGTATTTT,TRBJ2-3,few,.,TRBV29-1
CASSLALDTQYF,TGTGCCAGCAGCTTAGCGCTAGATACGCAGTATTTT,TRBJ2-3,.,.,TRBV7-2
CSVTDRGGYGYTF,TGCAGCGTCACGGACAGGGGTGGCTATGGCTACACCTTC,TRBJ1-2,.,TRBD1,TRBV29-1
CASSPPGLGRTDTQYF,TGTGCCAGCTCACCACCGGGACTGGGCCGCACAGATACGCAGTATTTT,TRBJ2-3,once,.,TRBV18
CASSVGRRAIGNSPLHF,TGTGCCAGCAGCGTAGGTCGACGGGCGATTGGTAATTCACCCCTCCACTTT,TRBJ1-6,.,.,TRBV9
CSVEGSEAFF,TGCAGCGTTGAAGGGAGTGAAGCTTTCTTT,TRBJ1-1,.,.,TRBV29-1
CAWTSGTGNTEAFF,TGTGCCTGGACCTCCGGGACAGGGAACACTGAAGCTTTCTTT,TRBJ1-1,.,TRBD1,TRBV30
CAWSEGLTGELFF,TGTGCCTGGAGCGAAGGTTTGACCGGGGAGCTGTTTTTT,TRBJ2-2,.,.,TRBV30
CASSQAQSFYRTGGIAKNIQYF,TGCGCCAGCAGCCAAGCTCAATCTTTTTATAGGACAGGGGGGATAGCCAAAAACATTCAGTACTTC,TRBJ2-4,.,TRBD1,TRBV4-3